The rows below give T cell receptor beta chains drawn from one sample of a study of control samples from healthy donors and cancer patients. Using immunoSEQ multiplex PCR, the repertoire was profiled, and TCRdb retains in-frame clones only, with some absent. The repertoire holds 60,000 to 95,000 clones, with about 89% as singletons. Sequenced sample: PBMCs. Receptor source: a woman in her forties or fifties with colorectal cancer. Both conserved end residues are part of each CDR3. D genes are given only for firm matches. Part of the rows lack a size; the others show once, few, many or a class for expanded clones.

TRBV19,15,.,TRBD1,TRBJ1-1,CASSTWDRGNTEAFF,TGTGCCAGTAGTACATGGGACAGGGGGAACACTGAAGCTTTCTTT
TRBV12-3/TRBV12-4,13,.,.,TRBJ1-1,CASKEQVNTEAFF,TGTGCCAGCAAGGAACAGGTTAACACTGAAGCTTTCTTT
TRBV5-1,15,once,.,TRBJ1-1,CASSNGWGKDTEAFF,TGCGCCAGCAGCAACGGATGGGGAAAGGACACTGAAGCTTTCTTT
TRBV6-5,14,.,.,TRBJ2-6,CASTSPEGAFVLTF,TGTGCCAGCACTTCCCCTGAAGGGGCGTTCGTCCTGACTTTC
TRBV5-1,18,.,TRBD1,TRBJ2-1,CASSPRAGGRSSYNEQFF,TGCGCCAGCAGCCCTCGGGCAGGGGGCCGGTCTTCCTACAATGAGCAGTTCTTC
TRBV10-1,11,.,.,TRBJ2-1,CASSEADEQFF,TGCGCCAGCAGTGAGGCCGATGAGCAGTTCTTC
TRBV4-1,15,once,.,TRBJ1-4,CASSQVGSGVEKLFF,TGCGCCAGCAGCCAAGTAGGATCGGGGGTGGAAAAACTGTTTTTT
TRBV5-4,13,.,TRBD1,TRBJ1-2,CASSLQGTRGYTF,TGTGCCAGCAGCTTACAGGGGACAAGGGGCTACACCTTC
TRBV5-1,13,.,.,TRBJ1-1,CASSPLEAGEAFF,TGCGCCAGCAGCCCCTTGGAGGCGGGTGAAGCTTTCTTT
TRBV3-1/TRBV3-2,14,.,.,TRBJ1-2,CASSQGGRIYGYTF,TGTGCCAGCAGCCAAGGTGGGCGGATCTATGGCTACACCTTC
TRBV27,16,.,TRBD2,TRBJ2-2,CASSPSASGGTGELFF,TGTGCCAGCAGTCCTTCTGCTAGCGGGGGAACCGGGGAGCTGTTTTTT
TRBV3-1/TRBV3-2,16,.,TRBD1,TRBJ2-2,CASSHSGTANTGELFF,TGTGCCAGCAGCCACTCCGGGACAGCGAACACCGGGGAGCTGTTTTTT
TRBV6-2/TRBV6-3,17,.,.,TRBJ2-6,CASSLLGANSGANVLTF,TGTGCCAGCAGCCTTCTCGGGGCGAACTCTGGGGCCAACGTCCTGACTTTC
TRBV7-8,13,.,.,TRBJ1-5,CASSLGGDQPQHF,TGTGCCAGCAGCTTAGGAGGGGATCAGCCCCAGCATTTT